This T cell receptor beta chain was retrieved from a study of naive and memory T cell subsets (dated by TCRdb to 2017 to 2019). About the investigation overall: Sorted naive and memory T cell subsets from peripheral blood were analyzed in the study using a UMI-based, open-source pipeline for TCR alpha and beta sequencing. The functional CMV T cell responses agreed completely with IgG serology results. RNA was DNase-treated and reverse transcribed with TCR constant-region primers, mostly using SuperScript III.

Separate amplification of TCR alpha and beta chain libraries was performed from the second PCR step onward. Donor CMV status was determined by IFNgamma production from CD4+ T cells after overnight stimulation of fresh PBMCs with CMV viral lysate. Using Miltenyi beads, CD4 T cells were first positively selected, and CD8 T cells were then positively selected from the CD4-negative fraction. After staining for CD3, CD4, CD8, CD45RA, CD27 and a live/dead dye, cells were sorted on a BD Aria II into four subsets based on CD45RA and CD27. A few healthy volunteers provided blood, and each donor's sample was split into CD4 and CD8 T cells and then further divided into four differentiation subsets. About 120 ml of peripheral blood was taken from each donor, and PBMC were separated by density-gradient centrifugation on Ficoll-Paque PLUS. After sorting, cells were lysed in RLT buffer, RNA was extracted using a Qiagen RNeasy kit, and the extracted RNA was stored at -80 degrees C.

Libraries were built with UMI-ligation and nested PCR. To cover both TRBC1 and TRBC2, the beta constant-region primer consisted of an equimolar mix of two oligonucleotides. The ligated cDNA went through four rounds of PCR with nested alpha and beta constant-region primers together with the SP2 primer. T4 RNA ligase 1 ligated a single-stranded oligonucleotide carrying the SP2 primer and a 12-nucleotide UMI to the cDNA 3' end. Incubation of the ligation reaction lasted roughly 18-24 hours at 16 degrees C. PCR2 was usually performed as a SYBR Green qPCR and halted at a preset threshold so that over-amplification would not occur. Apart from the first purification, every purification step used Agencourt AMPure XP magnetic beads. Libraries were quantified by Qubit and checked on a TapeStation, where a main peak was expected near 650 bp. The pooled libraries were sequenced on an Illumina MiSeq using v2 2x251 paired-end kits, which usually yielded 1-2 million reads per sample. Each sample's library went into the pool at 4 to 5 nM, and roughly 5-7.5% PhiX was added to help with cluster recognition. On the study's bioinformatics: Using tag matching that tolerated one base-pair mismatch, Decombinator assigned V and J genes to FASTQ reads that had been processed by Demultiplexor. Collapsinator relied on UMIs to fix sequencing errors as well as frequency errors caused by PCR heterogeneity. TCRs were translated and CDR3s were extracted from the conserved cysteine to the FGXG phenylalanine by CDR3Translator, with non-productive sequences being flagged. Gini, Shannon entropy and inverse Simpson indices were calculated on repertoires that had been subsampled to equal numbers of UMI-defined TCRs. Power-law fits to clonotype abundance distributions were performed by maximum likelihood within the linear range. When run on a single naive CD8 sample, MIGEC and the pipeline yielded similar UMI counts, similar unique TCR numbers and similar clonal distributions. The repertoires were searched for about 7,000 CMV-associated CDR3 sequences that had been compiled from VDJdb and a published dataset. TCRdb reanalyzed the raw reads on its own, using fastp at Q25 for trimming and MiXCR for clone calling, and kept in-frame beta chains. Every entry covers one CDR3 protein and lists the most common genes and DNA from its rows. TCRdb, not the authors, supplied the V and J calls. Recorded for this sample are 130,000 or so distinct CDR3 sequences; around a third of them occurred a single time. The top ten constitute about 1% of the sample.

General study outcomes and caveats: No ground truth was available to validate the repertoire findings for the naive and memory subsets. The abundance of TCRs followed a power law with an exponent that differed between naive and memory subsets yet stayed consistent across the three individuals. After error correction, only a single occurrence was seen for over 90% of naive TCR sequences, so much steeper abundance distributions were produced than in memory subsets. Clonotypes were defined as single alpha or beta chain sequences, not paired alpha/beta receptors. RNA-based TCR counts may be influenced by expression changes linked to T cell activation and differentiation. Gini index rose and Shannon and inverse Simpson diversity fell from naive through CM, EM and EMRA in both CD4 and CD8 cells.

This clonotype was recorded a few times. Its binding antigen is unknown. The sample holds no much larger clone one base away, and base qualities are not on file. This sequence originates from a human donor in good health. The sample taken for sequencing was central memory CD4+ T cells from blood. The cell subset or site label here, explained by the study, means: central memory, CD45RA- CD27+.

CDR3 reads: CAWSAPRGYGNQPQHF. Here is the DNA: TGTGCCTGGAGTGCTCCAAGAGGGTACGGCAATCAGCCCCAGCATTTT. The sequence is built from TRBV30 and TRBJ1-5; the D gene is unclear. At the junction V is shortened by 1 base and J by 2 bases, with 15 bases in between. Reading from cysteine to phenylalanine, the CDR3 counts 16 amino acids. CDR3 DNA is the only sequence kept; it has 48 bases, read in frame from the first base. The germline V gene encodes CDR1 GTSNPN and CDR2 SVGIG (reference sequence).